A selection of T cell receptor beta chains follows, all from one sample in a study of patients and donors after allogeneic stem cell transplantation. TCRdb independently ran MiXCR on the RT-PCR reads; one entry per CDR3 protein. In the table there are about 230,000 distinct CDR3 sequences, approximately 14% of which are singletons. The specimen was blood, either unsorted or a sorted T cell fraction (not recorded which). The receptors derive from a human donor who was either an allogeneic HSCT recipient or a stem cell or donor lymphocyte infusion donor (not recorded which). It is not recorded whose cells these are; they may come from a transplant donor. Both conserved end residues are part of each CDR3. Each record gives: CDR3 DNA, CDR3 protein, V gene, clone size, J gene, D gene. The D gene is left open where the match is weak. Where a row states a size, it is once, few, many or the class of an expanded clone; other rows omit it.

TGTGCCAGCTCACCAGCGTGGGGCAACACTGAAGCTTTCTTT | CASSPAWGNTEAFF | TRBV18 | . | TRBJ1-1 | .
TGTGCCAGCAGCTCCCCACAGGGTTACTCCTACGAGCAGTACTTC | CASSSPQGYSYEQYF | TRBV7-9 | many | TRBJ2-7 | .
TGTGCCAGCACCCGGCCAGGGGGCGATGAGCAGTTCTTC | CASTRPGGDEQFF | TRBV6-1 | . | TRBJ2-1 | TRBD1
TGTGCCAGCAGCGTAGGCGGGAGTTTTTACGAGCAGTACTTC | CASSVGGSFYEQYF | TRBV9 | . | TRBJ2-7 | TRBD2
TGTGCCAGCAGCGTAGGACCCAGGGGAAGGAATTCACCCCTCCACTTT | CASSVGPRGRNSPLHF | TRBV9 | many | TRBJ1-6 | .
TGTGCCAGCAGTTACACCCCGTCCATTGGAGCCCCCTACGAGCAGTACTTC | CASSYTPSIGAPYEQYF | TRBV6-5 | few | TRBJ2-7 | .
TGCGCCAGCAGCCAACCTCAGACAGGGGTGAACACTGAAGCTTTCTTT | CASSQPQTGVNTEAFF | TRBV4-1 | many | TRBJ1-1 | TRBD1
TGCAGTGCTAGCGGGACTAGCGGGAGGAGCTACGAGCAGTACTTC | CSASGTSGRSYEQYF | TRBV20-1 | many | TRBJ2-7 | TRBD2
TGTGCCAGCAGTTTAAGACAGGGGCTAATCACTGAAGCTTTCTTT | CASSLRQGLITEAFF | TRBV6-5 | . | TRBJ1-1 | TRBD1
TGTGCCAGCAGCCTCTCCCGGGGTGGGGAGACCCAGTACTTC | CASSLSRGGETQYF | TRBV7-2 | few | TRBJ2-5 | .
TGTGCCAGTAGTATAGGGGGTTGGCAAACGCGGGAAGCTTTCTTT | CASSIGGWQTREAFF | TRBV19 | few | TRBJ1-1 | .
TGTGCCAGCAGTACCTCAGCAGGGAATAGCTATGGCTACACCTTC | CASSTSAGNSYGYTF | TRBV12-3/TRBV12-4 | few | TRBJ1-2 | .
TGTGCCAGCAGCCGGGACAGGGCAGATACGCAGTATTTT | CASSRDRADTQYF | TRBV12-3/TRBV12-4 | many | TRBJ2-3 | TRBD1
TGTGCCAGCAGTTACGAGACCGGACAGGGTTTTTCCTCTGGGGCCAACGTCCTGACTTTC | CASSYETGQGFSSGANVLTF | TRBV2 | few | TRBJ2-6 | TRBD1
TGTGCCAGCAGCCCCCTAGCGGGGTACAATGAGCAGTTCTTC | CASSPLAGYNEQFF | TRBV3-1 | many | TRBJ2-1 | TRBD2
TGTGCCAGCAGCGTAGAGGGCATAGTAAGGACAGATACGCAGTATTTT | CASSVEGIVRTDTQYF | TRBV9 | many | TRBJ2-3 | .
TGTGCCAGCAGTAACACACAGGGCGCCTATGGCTACACCTTC | CASSNTQGAYGYTF | TRBV6-1 | few | TRBJ1-2 | .
TGTGCCAGCAGCTCCTTCGCACAAGAGACCCAGTACTTC | CASSSFAQETQYF | TRBV7-6 | . | TRBJ2-5 | .
TGTGCCACTCGCACCGGGACTAGCGGCTCCTACGAGCAGTACTTC | CATRTGTSGSYEQYF | TRBV6-2/TRBV6-3 | many | TRBJ2-7 | TRBD2
TGTGCCAGCACTACGTCCCTTACTCAGACCCAGTACTTC | CASTTSLTQTQYF | TRBV6-1 | . | TRBJ2-5 | .
TGCGCCAGCAGCTTGTCGAGGGGGAACACTGAAGCTTTCTTT | CASSLSRGNTEAFF | TRBV5-1 | . | TRBJ1-1 | .
TGCAGTGCTGCCCGGACTAGCGGGAGCATGGATACGCAGTATTTT | CSAARTSGSMDTQYF | TRBV20-1 | many | TRBJ2-3 | TRBD2
TGCAGTGCCATAACCACTAGCGGCCACTCCTACGAGCAGTACTTC | CSAITTSGHSYEQYF | TRBV20-1 | . | TRBJ2-7 | TRBD2
TGCAGTGCTAGAAGATTTCAATGGGGGAGGCGCAACTATGGCTACACCTTC | CSARRFQWGRRNYGYTF | TRBV20-1 | few | TRBJ1-2 | .
TGTGCCAGCAGCCAAGGAAGGGGACAGGGGGCCTACGAGCAGTACTTC | CASSQGRGQGAYEQYF | TRBV4-2 | . | TRBJ2-7 | TRBD1
TGCGCCAGCAGCTTGGCCTCGGGGGCAGTTAGCACCGGGGAGCTGTTTTTT | CASSLASGAVSTGELFF | TRBV5-1 | many | TRBJ2-2 | .
TGTGCCAGCAAGCTCGGTGGCAGCGATAAAGGCTACACCTTC | CASKLGGSDKGYTF | TRBV6-1 | many | TRBJ1-2 | .
TGTGCCAGCAGCTTCGACAGGGGAAATGAGCAGTTCTTC | CASSFDRGNEQFF | TRBV7-3 | many | TRBJ2-1 | TRBD1
TGTGCCAGCAGTTCAGGACAGGTTGCTAACTATGGCTACACCTTC | CASSSGQVANYGYTF | TRBV12-3/TRBV12-4 | . | TRBJ1-2 | TRBD1
TGTGCCAGCAGTTTAGGAGGGTGGGGGGGACGGACTGAAGCTTTCTTT | CASSLGGWGGRTEAFF | TRBV12-3/TRBV12-4 | . | TRBJ1-1 | .
TGTGCCAGCAGTGTCGGGACTCCAGGCGGCTACACCTTC | CASSVGTPGGYTF | TRBV25-1 | . | TRBJ1-2 | .
TGCGCCAGCAGCTTGGACGGCAGGGTGGCCGGGGAGCTGTTTTTT | CASSLDGRVAGELFF | TRBV5-1 | few | TRBJ2-2 | .
TGTGCCAGCAAGCCCGACAGGGGTATGTACAATGAGCAGTTCTTC | CASKPDRGMYNEQFF | TRBV12-3/TRBV12-4 | few | TRBJ2-1 | TRBD1
TGTGCCAGCAGTTTAAGAGCCAAAAACATTCAGTACTTC | CASSLRAKNIQYF | TRBV27 | . | TRBJ2-4 | .
TGTGCCAGCAGTTATAGGGAGAGAGGCTACGAGCAGTACTTC | CASSYRERGYEQYF | TRBV6-5 | few | TRBJ2-7 | .
TGCGCCAGCAGCTTGTCACAGGGTGGGACTGGAAACACCATATATTTT | CASSLSQGGTGNTIYF | TRBV5-1 | few | TRBJ1-3 | .
TGTGCCAGCAGCCAGGCCGGGACAGGGACCTACAATGAGCAGTTCTTC | CASSQAGTGTYNEQFF | TRBV7-3 | few | TRBJ2-1 | TRBD1
TGCAGTGCTTTGCGTGGGGGTGGCTACACCTTC | CSALRGGGYTF | TRBV20-1 | many | TRBJ1-2 | .